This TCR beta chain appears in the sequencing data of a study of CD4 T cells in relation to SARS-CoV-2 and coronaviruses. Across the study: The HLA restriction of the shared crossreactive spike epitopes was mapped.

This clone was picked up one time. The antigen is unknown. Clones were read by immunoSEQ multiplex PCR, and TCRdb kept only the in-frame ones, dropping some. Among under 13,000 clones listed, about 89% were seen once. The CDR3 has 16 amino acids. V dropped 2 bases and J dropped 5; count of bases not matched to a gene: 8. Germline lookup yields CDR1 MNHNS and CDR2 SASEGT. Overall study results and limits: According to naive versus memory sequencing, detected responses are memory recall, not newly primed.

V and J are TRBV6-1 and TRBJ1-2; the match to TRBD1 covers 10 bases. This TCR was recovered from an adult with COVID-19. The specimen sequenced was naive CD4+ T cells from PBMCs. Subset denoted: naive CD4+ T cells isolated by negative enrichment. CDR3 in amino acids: CASSELVTGGGYGYTF. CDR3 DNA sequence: TGTGCCAGCAGTGAATTGGTGACAGGGGGCGGTTATGGCTACACCTTC.